A selection of T cell receptor beta chains follows, all from one sample in a study of blood T cell repertoires in COVID-19. TCRdb's table, derived via immunoSEQ multiplex PCR, lists solely in-frame clones and lacks some. Of over 200,000 clones in the sample, 88% were seen once. The specimen was peripheral blood. These receptors all stem from a woman aged 40 to 49 who had recovered from COVID-19. The CDR3 runs from the conserved cysteine through the conserved F or W. A D gene is named only where the DNA matches it firmly. Clone size is stated in some rows and not others, as once, few, many or a class when expanded.

d_call: -
cdr3_length: 12
v_call: TRBV5-4
j_call: TRBJ2-2
clone_size: -
cdr3_aa: CASSEHTGELFF
cdr3_nt: TGTGCCAGCTCCGAGCACACCGGGGAGCTGTTTTTT

d_call: TRBD2
cdr3_length: 14
v_call: TRBV2
j_call: TRBJ2-3
clone_size: -
cdr3_aa: CATPSGASTDTQYF
cdr3_nt: TGTGCCACCCCCAGCGGGGCTAGCACAGATACGCAGTATTTT

d_call: -
cdr3_length: 14
v_call: TRBV5-4
j_call: TRBJ1-1
clone_size: -
cdr3_aa: CASSLTAMNTEAFF
cdr3_nt: TGTGCCAGCAGCTTGACAGCCATGAACACTGAAGCTTTCTTT

d_call: -
cdr3_length: 14
v_call: TRBV19
j_call: TRBJ1-5
clone_size: -
cdr3_aa: CASSVAGWDQPQHF
cdr3_nt: TGTGCCAGTAGTGTGGCAGGGTGGGATCAGCCCCAGCATTTT

d_call: -
cdr3_length: 14
v_call: TRBV18
j_call: TRBJ1-2
clone_size: -
cdr3_aa: CASSPYGPGEGYTF
cdr3_nt: TGTGCCAGCTCACCATACGGCCCGGGGGAAGGCTACACCTTC

d_call: -
cdr3_length: 15
v_call: TRBV19
j_call: TRBJ2-2
clone_size: -
cdr3_aa: CASSILPPSTGELFF
cdr3_nt: TGTGCCAGTAGTATCCTTCCCCCCTCCACCGGGGAGCTGTTTTTT

d_call: -
cdr3_length: 12
v_call: TRBV7-2
j_call: TRBJ2-3
clone_size: -
cdr3_aa: CASSPLAPTQYF
cdr3_nt: TGTGCCAGCAGCCCCCTAGCGCCTACGCAGTATTTT

d_call: -
cdr3_length: 11
v_call: TRBV20-1
j_call: TRBJ1-2
clone_size: -
cdr3_aa: CSVGGTYGYTF
cdr3_nt: TGCAGTGTCGGGGGTACCTATGGCTACACCTTC

d_call: TRBD1
cdr3_length: 15
v_call: TRBV7-3
j_call: TRBJ2-3
clone_size: -
cdr3_aa: CASSSDRASTDTQYF
cdr3_nt: TGTGCCAGCAGCTCTGACAGGGCGAGCACAGATACGCAGTATTTT

d_call: -
cdr3_length: 15
v_call: TRBV19
j_call: TRBJ2-6
clone_size: once
cdr3_aa: CASTSTWAGANVLTF
cdr3_nt: TGTGCCAGTACCTCGACATGGGCTGGGGCCAACGTCCTGACTTTC